This entry describes one TCR beta chain. What it binds is not known. Disease in donors with ophthalmopathy had moderate-to-severe activity, CAS ≥3, NOSPECS ≥4 and under 3 months' duration. This sample is part of a study of Graves' ophthalmopathy and Graves' hyperthyroidism. Study information: Pretreatment peripheral blood was obtained at initial diagnosis. Overall study findings and caveats: In blood, most expanded thyroid clonotypes above 0.001 frequency were also detected. The model predicted ophthalmopathy progression with 60% to 71% sensitivity and around 72% specificity.

RNA transcripts were the source from which TCR beta CDR3 regions were amplified. HTBI-primed first-round RT-PCR preceded second-round multiplex PCR. TCRdb recomputed calls from the multiplex PCR reads with MiXCR, one row per CDR3 protein. The sample records some 390,000 distinct CDR3 sequences, approximately 20% being singletons. The CDR3 sequence is 11 residues long. Germline lookup yields CDR1 SGHTA and CDR2 FQGNSA. V lost 2 bases and J lost 7, with 5 bases in between. This chain connects TRBV7-2 to TRBJ1-1; D is uncertain. The sequenced sample was peripheral blood. This receptor was taken from a woman in her late teens or twenties with Graves' ophthalmopathy. DNA for the CDR3: TGTGCCAGCAGCTTACAGGTTGAAGCTTTCTTT. Translated: CASSLQVEAFF.